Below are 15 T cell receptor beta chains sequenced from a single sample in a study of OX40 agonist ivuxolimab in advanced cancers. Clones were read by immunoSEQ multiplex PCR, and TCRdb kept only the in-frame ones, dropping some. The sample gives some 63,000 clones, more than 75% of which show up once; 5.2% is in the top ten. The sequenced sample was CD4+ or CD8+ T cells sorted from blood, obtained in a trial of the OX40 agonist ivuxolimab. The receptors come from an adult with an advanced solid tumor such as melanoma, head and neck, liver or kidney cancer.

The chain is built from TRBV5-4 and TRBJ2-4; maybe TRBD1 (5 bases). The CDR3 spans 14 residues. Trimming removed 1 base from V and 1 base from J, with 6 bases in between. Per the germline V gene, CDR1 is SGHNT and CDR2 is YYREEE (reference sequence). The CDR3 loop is CASSLQGAKNIQYF. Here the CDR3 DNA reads TGTGCCAGCAGCTTGCAGGGTGCCAAAAACATTCAGTACTTC.

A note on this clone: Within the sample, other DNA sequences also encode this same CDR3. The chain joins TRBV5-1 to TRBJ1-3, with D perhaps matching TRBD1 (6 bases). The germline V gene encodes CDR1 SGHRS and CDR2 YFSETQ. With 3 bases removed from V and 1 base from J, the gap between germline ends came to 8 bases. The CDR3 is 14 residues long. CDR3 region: CASSSQGSGNTIYF. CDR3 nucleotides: TGCGCCAGCAGCTCACAGGGTTCTGGAAACACCATATATTTT.

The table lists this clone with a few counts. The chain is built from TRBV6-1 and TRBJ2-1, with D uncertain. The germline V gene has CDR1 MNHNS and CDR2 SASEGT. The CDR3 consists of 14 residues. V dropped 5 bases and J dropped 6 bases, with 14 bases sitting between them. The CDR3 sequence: CASSSSVSGNEQFF. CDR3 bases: TGTGCCAGCAGTTCCTCCGTGTCAGGCAATGAGCAGTTCTTC.

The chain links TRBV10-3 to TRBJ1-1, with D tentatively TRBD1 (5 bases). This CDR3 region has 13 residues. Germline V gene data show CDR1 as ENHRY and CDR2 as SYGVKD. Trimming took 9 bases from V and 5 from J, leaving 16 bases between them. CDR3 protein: CAISGQRGTEAFF. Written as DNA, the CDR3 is TGTGCCATTTCGGGGCAGCGAGGGACTGAAGCTTTCTTT.

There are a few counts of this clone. The CDR3 DNA reads as TGTGCCATCAGCGACCCGGGACAGGGTAATTACGAGCAGTACTTC. Residues: CAISDPGQGNYEQYF. V usage is TRBV10-3 and J usage is TRBJ2-7, with 9 bases lining up with TRBD1. The V segment lost 6 bases and the J segment 4 bases; nucleotides outside the gene matches: 10. The length of the CDR3 is 15 residues. CDR1 ENHRY and CDR2 SYGVKD come from the germline V gene.

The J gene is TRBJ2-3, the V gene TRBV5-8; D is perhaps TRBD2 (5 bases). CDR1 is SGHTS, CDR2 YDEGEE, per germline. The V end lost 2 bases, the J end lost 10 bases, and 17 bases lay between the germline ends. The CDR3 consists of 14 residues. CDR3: CASSLSSSVSSQYF. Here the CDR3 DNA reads TGTGCCAGCAGCTTATCTAGCTCCGTGAGTTCGCAGTATTTT.

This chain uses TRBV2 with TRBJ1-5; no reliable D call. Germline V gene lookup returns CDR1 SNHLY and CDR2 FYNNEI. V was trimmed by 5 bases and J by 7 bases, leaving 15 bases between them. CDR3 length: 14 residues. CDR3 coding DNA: TGTGCCAGCAGTACGACGAATAACGGCCAGCCCCAGCATTTT. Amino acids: CASSTTNNGQPQHF.

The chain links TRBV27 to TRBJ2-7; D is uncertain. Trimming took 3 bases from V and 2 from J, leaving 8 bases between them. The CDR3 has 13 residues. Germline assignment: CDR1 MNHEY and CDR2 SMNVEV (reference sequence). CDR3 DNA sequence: TGTGCCAGCAGTTTCGGGTTAGCCTACGAGCAGTACTTC. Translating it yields CASSFGLAYEQYF.

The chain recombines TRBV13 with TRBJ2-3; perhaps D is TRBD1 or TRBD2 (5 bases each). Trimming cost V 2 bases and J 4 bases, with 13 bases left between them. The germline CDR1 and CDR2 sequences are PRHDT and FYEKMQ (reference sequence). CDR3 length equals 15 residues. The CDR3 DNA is TGTGCCAGCAGCTTAAAGAGGGGTCCTGCAGATACGCAGTATTTT. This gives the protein CASSLKRGPADTQYF.

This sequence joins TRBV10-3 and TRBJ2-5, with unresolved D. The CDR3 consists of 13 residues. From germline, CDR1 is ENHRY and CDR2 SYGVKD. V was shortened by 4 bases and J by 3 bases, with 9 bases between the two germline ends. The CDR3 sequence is CAISVDDKETQYF. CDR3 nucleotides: TGTGCCATCAGTGTCGACGATAAAGAGACCCAGTACTTC.

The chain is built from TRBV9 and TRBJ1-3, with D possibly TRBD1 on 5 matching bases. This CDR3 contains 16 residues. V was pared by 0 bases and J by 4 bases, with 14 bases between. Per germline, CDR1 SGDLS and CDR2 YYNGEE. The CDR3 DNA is TGTGCCAGCAGCGTAGATAACGGGGGAACAGGAAACACCATATATTTT. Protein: CASSVDNGGTGNTIYF.

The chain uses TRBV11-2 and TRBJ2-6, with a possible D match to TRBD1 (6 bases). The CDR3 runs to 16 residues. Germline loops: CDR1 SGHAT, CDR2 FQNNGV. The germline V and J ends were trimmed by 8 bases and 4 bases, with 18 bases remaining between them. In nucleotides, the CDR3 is TGTGCCAGCCGAGCTTCCTTTCAGGGGGGGGCCAACGTCCTGACTTTC. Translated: CASRASFQGGANVLTF.

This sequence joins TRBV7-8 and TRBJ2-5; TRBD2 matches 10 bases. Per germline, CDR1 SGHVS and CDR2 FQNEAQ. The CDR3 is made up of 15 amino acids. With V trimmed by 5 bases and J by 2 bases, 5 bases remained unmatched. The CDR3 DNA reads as TGTGCCAGCAGCCCACGGACTAGCGGACAAGAGACCCAGTACTTC. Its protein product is CASSPRTSGQETQYF. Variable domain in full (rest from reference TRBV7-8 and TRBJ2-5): GAGVSQSPRYKVAKRGQDVALRCDPISGHVSLFWYQQALGQGPEFLTYFQNEAQLDKSGLPSDRFFAERPEGSVSTLKIQRTQQEDSAVYLCASSPRTSGQETQYFGPGTRLLVL.

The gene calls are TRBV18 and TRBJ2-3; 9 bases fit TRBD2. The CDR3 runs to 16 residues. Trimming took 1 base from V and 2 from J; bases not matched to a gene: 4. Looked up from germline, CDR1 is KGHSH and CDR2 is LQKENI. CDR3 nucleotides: TGTGCCAGCTCACCACGACTAGCGGCCTTCACAGATACGCAGTATTTT. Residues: CASSPRLAAFTDTQYF.

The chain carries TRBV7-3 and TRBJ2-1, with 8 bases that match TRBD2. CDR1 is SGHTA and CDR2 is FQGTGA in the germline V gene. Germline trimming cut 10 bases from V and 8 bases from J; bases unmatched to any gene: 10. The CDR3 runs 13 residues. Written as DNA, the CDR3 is TGTGCCACTCAGCGGGGGCCTGGATATGAGCAGTTCTTC. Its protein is CATQRGPGYEQFF. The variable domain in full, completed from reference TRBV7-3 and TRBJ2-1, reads GAGVSQTPSNKVTEKGKYVELRCDPISGHTALYWYRQSLGQGPEFLIYFQGTGAADDSGLPNDRFFAVRPEGSVSTLKIQRTERGDSAVYLCATQRGPGYEQFFGPGTRLTVL.